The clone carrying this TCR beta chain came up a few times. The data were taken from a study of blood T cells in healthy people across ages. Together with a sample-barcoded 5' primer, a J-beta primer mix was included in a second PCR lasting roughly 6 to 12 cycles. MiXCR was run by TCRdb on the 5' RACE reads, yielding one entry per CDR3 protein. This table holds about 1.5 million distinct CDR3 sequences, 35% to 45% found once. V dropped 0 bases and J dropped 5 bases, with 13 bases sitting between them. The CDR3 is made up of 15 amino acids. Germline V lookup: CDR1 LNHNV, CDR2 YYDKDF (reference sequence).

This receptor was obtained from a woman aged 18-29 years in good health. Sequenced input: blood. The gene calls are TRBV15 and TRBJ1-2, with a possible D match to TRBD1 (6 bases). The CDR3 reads CATSRDIRTAYGYTF. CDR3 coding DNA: TGTGCCACCAGCAGAGATATTCGGACAGCTTATGGCTACACCTTC.